This is a list of T cell receptor beta chains from one sample in a study of shared clonotypes between healthy human individuals. The repertoire was sequenced with immunoSEQ multiplex PCR; TCRdb's copy has only in-frame clones and lacks some. The sample has about 2.3 million clones; 92% are singletons. Source material: naive CD4+ T cells from PBMCs. The receptors were sampled from a man younger than 35 in good health. Some clones in this sample may be carry-over from other donors' samples. Both conserved end residues are trimmed from each CDR3. Size values are once, few and many counts, or a class for expanded clones, and some rows have none.

>TRBJ2-3|TRBV7-6|NA
ASSLLSGNTQY
>TRBJ1-1|TRBV18|NA
ASSPGQGPNTEAF
>TRBJ2-7|TRBV4-2|once
ASSRGSTEPYEQY
>TRBJ1-1|TRBV2|NA
ASKRTAMNTEAF
>TRBJ1-1|TRBV5-1|NA
ASSLGSLPTEAF
>TRBJ2-7|TRBV10-3|NA
AISADRGYEQY
>TRBJ1-3|TRBV28|NA
ASSPYQNTIY
>TRBJ2-6|TRBV6-5|NA
ATARASGANVLT
>TRBJ2-5|TRBV5-1|once
ASSLALTKEGTQY
>TRBJ1-4|TRBV28|once
ASSPFGSRKLF
>TRBJ2-2|TRBV6-6|NA
ASSYSRSNTGELF
>TRBJ2-7|TRBV10-3|NA
AISDRAQNYEQY
>TRBJ2-3|TRBV7-8|NA
ASSQTGGYSSTDTQY
>TRBJ2-7|TRBV2|NA
ASSEWREQY
>TRBJ2-1|TRBV7-3|NA
ASSLTGTENEQF
>TRBJ2-1|TRBV5-1|NA
ASSLDLQRYNEQF
>TRBJ2-2|TRBV6-6|NA
ASSSGSRGGELF
>TRBJ2-5|TRBV29-1|NA
SVEDRLGRLETQY
>TRBJ1-4|TRBV28|few
ASSSPGRSNEKLF
>TRBJ1-4|TRBV4-1|once
ASSRPLATNEKLF
>TRBJ2-2|TRBV5-1|once
ASSLTPYTGELF
>TRBJ2-2|TRBV19|NA
ASRLAGGPTGELF
>TRBJ2-6|TRBV6-8|NA
ARKRTSGSVSGANVLT
>TRBJ2-1|TRBV4-1|NA
ASSQDSRLAGGEQF
>TRBJ1-2|TRBV19|NA
ASSTPRGARDGYT
>TRBJ2-7|TRBV7-2|NA
ASSSGRTGVEQY
>TRBJ1-2|TRBV7-9|NA
ASSPQGTGPGYT
>TRBJ2-7|TRBV20-1|NA
SVWASYEQY
>TRBJ1-2|TRBV7-3|NA
ASSSTQGAGYT
>TRBJ2-3|TRBV7-9|NA
ASSLFRESDTQY
>TRBJ1-2|TRBV7-3|NA
ASSFDGGGYT
>TRBJ2-7|TRBV28|NA
ASSPQRGQRDPYEQY
>TRBJ2-6|TRBV7-2|NA
ASSWQGISGANVLT
>TRBJ2-3|TRBV7-3|NA
ASSSGGSSWGTDTQY
>TRBJ2-1|TRBV7-2|NA
ASSLMGPTLVWQF
>TRBJ1-2|TRBV9|NA
ASSQDRAGGYT
>TRBJ1-1|TRBV6-1|NA
ASRSGQGFTEAF
>TRBJ2-7|TRBV4-2|NA
ASSQEGTSSYEQY
>TRBJ2-7|TRBV7-2|NA
ASSLTTAYYEQY